The 7 T cell receptor beta chains below all came from one sample that was sequenced in a study of blood T cell repertoires in COVID-19. The protocol was immunoSEQ multiplex PCR, while the TCRdb copy is restricted to in-frame clones and leaves out a portion. The data hold hundreds of thousands of clones, with approximately 86% observed a single time. The sequenced sample was peripheral blood. Receptor source: an older woman with COVID-19, enrolled during active disease.

The chain is built from TRBV30 and TRBJ1-2; 11 nucleotides line up with TRBD1. The germline CDR1 and CDR2 sequences are GTSNPN and SVGIG (reference sequence). V lost 0 bases to trimming and J lost 8 bases; unmatched junction nucleotides: 5. The CDR3 length is 14 residues. CDR3 region: CAWSVRDRGSGYTF. The CDR3 coding sequence is TGTGCCTGGAGTGTAAGGGACAGGGGGAGCGGCTACACCTTC.

CDR3 in amino acids: CATSDGIAGSYEQYF. DNA for the CDR3: TGTGCCACCAGTGACGGGATAGCGGGCTCCTACGAGCAGTACTTC. The V call is TRBV24-1, the J call TRBJ2-7; 7 bases fit TRBD2. The CDR3 sequence is 15 residues long. Germline V gives CDR1 KGHDR, CDR2 SFDVKD. V was clipped by 4 bases and J by 0 bases; unmatched bases: 5.

The chain employs TRBV6-6 and TRBJ2-7; 7 bases are a match to TRBD1. The germline CDR1 and CDR2 sequences are MNHNY and SVGAGI (reference sequence). V shed 5 bases, J shed 2 bases, and the junction held 6 bases outside the gene matches. The CDR3 is 14 amino acids. CDR3: CASSIGQVTYEQYF. For the CDR3, the DNA is TGTGCCAGCAGTATAGGACAGGTGACCTACGAGCAGTACTTC.

The chain joins TRBV28 to TRBJ1-2, with 7 bases lining up with TRBD1. From germline, CDR1 is MDHEN and CDR2 SYDVKM. Trimming took 5 bases from V and 2 from J; bases not matched to a gene: 5. The CDR3 is 14 amino acids. In nucleotides, the CDR3 is TGTGCCAGCAGTCCATCGACAGGGAACTATGGCTACACCTTC. Its protein product is CASSPSTGNYGYTF.

This chain links TRBV11-2 with TRBJ2-7, with D maybe TRBD2 (6 bases). The CDR3 is 16 residues long. Deletions cut 5 bases from V and 0 bases from J, with 17 bases between. Germline values: CDR1 SGHAT, CDR2 FQNNGV. This chain's CDR3 is CASSHPSGVPSYEQYF. The CDR3 nucleotides read TGTGCCAGCAGCCACCCTTCGGGGGTCCCCTCCTACGAGCAGTACTTC. Supplemented by reference TRBV11-2 and TRBJ2-7, the full variable domain reads EAGVAQSPRYKIIEKRQSVAFWCNPISGHATLYWYQQILGQGPKLLIQFQNNGVVDDSQLPKDRFSAERLKGVDSTLKIQPAKLEDSAVYLCASSHPSGVPSYEQYFGPGTRLTVT.

This chain connects TRBV7-2 to TRBJ2-3; the match to TRBD2 covers 15 bases. The V gene's germline CDR1 is SGHTA and CDR2 FQGNSA. V shed 5 bases, J shed 5 bases, and the junction held 8 bases outside the gene matches. There are 17 residues in the CDR3. The CDR3 DNA reads as TGTGCCAGCAGCGCCGGACTAGCGGGGGGGCCCGTAGATACGCAGTATTTT. It yields the protein CASSAGLAGGPVDTQYF.

DNA of the CDR3: TGTGCCAGCAGTGTGTCCCGACTAGCGGGGTCTGAGACCCAGTACTTC. This sequence encodes CASSVSRLAGSETQYF. The chain combines TRBV6-1 with TRBJ2-5; 11 bases line up with TRBD2. V was clipped by 4 bases and J by 5 bases; unmatched bases: 9. The CDR3 sequence is 16 residues long. Per germline, CDR1 MNHNS and CDR2 SASEGT.